This T cell receptor (beta chain) appears in the sequencing data of a study of T cell responses to AZD1222 COVID-19 vaccine. Study observations and caveats: Only six or seven AZD1222 recipients tested seropositive at baseline. The study found vaccine-associated CD4 TCRs spanning spike, dominant at 160-218 and 743-854. Mostly white British, mostly female donors; authors suggested clonal diversity may be underestimated. Variant regions that are unmutated are reportedly the target of nearly half of spike-specific TCRs.

As to this clone: Its antigen is unidentified.

The data were produced by immunoSEQ multiplex PCR, yet TCRdb's version contains in-frame clones alone and is incomplete. The table has around 150,000 clones, 88% seen once. The germline CDR1 and CDR2 sequences are SGHRS and YFSETQ. The V end was cut by 4 bases, the J end by 0 bases, with 16 bases between. The CDR3 contains 16 residues. Here the sequenced sample was peripheral blood, taken 28 days after the second AZD1222 dose. This clonotype was sampled from an adult who received the AZD1222 COVID-19 vaccine. The chain is built from TRBV5-1 and TRBJ1-1; TRBD1 might be the D (5 bases). Here the CDR3 reads CASSPLGPSVNTEAFF. The CDR3, as DNA: TGCGCCAGCAGCCCCCTGGGACCGTCAGTGAACACTGAAGCTTTCTTT.